These 25 T cell receptor beta chains came from one sample sequenced in a study of Graves' ophthalmopathy and Graves' hyperthyroidism. RNA transcripts served as template for amplifying TCR beta CDR3 sequences. Scientists carried out first-round RT-PCR using HTBI primers and then a second-round multiplex PCR. TCRdb called the multiplex PCR reads again in MiXCR, with one record for every CDR3 protein. The table includes about 220,000 distinct CDR3 sequences, roughly a fifth detected once. The sample was peripheral blood. All receptors come from a woman aged 45-60 years with Graves' ophthalmopathy.

The chain is built from TRBV5-1 and TRBJ2-5, with D perhaps TRBD2 (7 bases). Germline V gives CDR1 SGHRS, CDR2 YFSETQ. The CDR3 contains 18 residues. The germline V and J ends were trimmed by 0 bases and 2 bases, with 20 bases remaining between them. The CDR3 DNA sequence: TGCGCCAGCAGCTTGGCTGCTGGGGGGGGCCCCCTTCAAGAGACCCAGTACTTC. The encoded protein is CASSLAAGGGPLQETQYF.

V gene TRBV28 combines with J gene TRBJ2-5; TRBD1 agrees at 9 bases. The V and J ends lost 8 bases and 5 bases, in that order; junction bases with no gene match: 15. CDR3 size: 16 residues. The germline CDR1 and CDR2 sequences are MDHEN and SYDVKM. This chain's CDR3 is CASVRQGDVERETQYF. The DNA for the CDR3 is TGTGCCAGCGTCCGACAGGGGGACGTGGAGAGGGAGACCCAGTACTTC.

At least ten counts were recorded for this clonotype. The V gene is TRBV6-1, the J gene TRBJ2-5; 9 bases match TRBD1. The CDR3 is made up of 15 amino acids. V gave up 5 bases and J gave up 9 bases; unmatched junction bases: 13. CDR1 and CDR2 from the germline V gene are MNHNS and SASEGT. CDR3 amino acids: CASSIGTGSARAQYF. DNA of the CDR3: TGTGCCAGCAGTATCGGGACAGGGAGTGCTCGGGCCCAGTACTTC.

This clonotype was recorded many times. J is TRBJ1-2 and V is TRBV20-1; 7 bases map to TRBD1. The CDR3 contains 17 residues. Trimming removed 5 bases from V and 1 base from J; junction bases left unmatched: 16. CDR1 is DFQATT and CDR2 is SNEGSKA in the germline V gene (reference sequence). CDR3 region: CSAHPATDRVDNYGYTF. CDR3 bases: TGCAGTGCTCATCCTGCTACCGACAGGGTGGATAACTATGGCTACACCTTC.

This clonotype was seen more than once but under ten times. CDR3 sequence reads: CASLGREDSPLHF. The CDR3 bases are TGTGCCAGCCTCGGAAGGGAAGATTCACCCCTCCACTTT. The gene calls are TRBV28 and TRBJ1-6; D not resolved. Germline CDR1 MDHEN, CDR2 SYDVKM. V was pared by 8 bases and J by 8 bases, with 13 bases between. The CDR3 loop spans 13 amino acids.

V and J are TRBV20-1 and TRBJ1-2; 10 bases align to TRBD1. CDR3 length: 13 residues. Germline values: CDR1 DFQATT, CDR2 SNEGSKA (reference sequence). J was trimmed by 7 bases and V by 5 bases; bases with no gene match: 7. CDR3 loop: CSAGDRGFGGYTF. CDR3 sequence (DNA): TGCAGTGCTGGGGACAGGGGATTTGGTGGCTACACCTTC.

This clonotype was found many times. V usage is TRBV11-1 and J usage is TRBJ1-1; 10 bases align to TRBD1. This CDR3 has 16 amino acids. Per germline, CDR1 SGHAT and CDR2 FQDESV (reference sequence). The ends lost 4 bases at V and 4 bases at J; junction bases unmatched: 9. CDR3 protein: CASSWTGTGAGTEAFF. DNA for the CDR3: TGTGCCAGCAGCTGGACCGGGACAGGGGCTGGCACTGAAGCTTTCTTT.

The rearrangement joins TRBV2 to TRBJ1-6; a weak D match, TRBD1 (5 bases). Germline V gives CDR1 SNHLY, CDR2 FYNNEI. V lost 7 bases and J lost 10, with 14 bases in between. The CDR3 loop spans 13 amino acids. The CDR3 nucleotides read TGTGCCAGCAACGGGGGGGATCGGTCACCCCTCCACTTT. Its protein product is CASNGGDRSPLHF. The full variable domain, with the rest looked up from reference TRBV2 and TRBJ1-6, is EPEVTQTPSHQVTQMGQEVILRCVPISNHLYFYWYRQILGQKVEFLVSFYNNEISEKSEIFDDQFSVERPDGSNFTLKIRSTKLEDSAMYFCASNGGDRSPLHFGNGTRLTVT.

The chain employs TRBV24-1 and TRBJ2-7; perhaps TRBD1 as D (7 bases). The V gene's germline CDR1 is KGHDR and CDR2 SFDVKD. Trimming left V 4 bases short and J 2 bases short, with 14 bases between. This CDR3 is built from 15 residues. The CDR3 DNA reads as TGTGCCACCAGTGACAGGGGGGACCGTCCCTACGAGCAGTACTTC. This encodes CATSDRGDRPYEQYF.

The chain employs TRBV9 and TRBJ2-5; D might be TRBD1 (6 bases). The CDR3 is 17 residues long. V gave up 0 bases and J gave up 1 base, with 16 bases separating them. Germline V gene lookup returns CDR1 SGDLS and CDR2 YYNGEE. The DNA of the CDR3 is TGTGCCAGCAGCGTAGGGTACTCCCTGGGGGCCCAAGAGACCCAGTACTTC. Translation: CASSVGYSLGAQETQYF.

In its sample, this clonotype was seen many times. This chain joins TRBV7-2 and TRBJ1-1, with D hard to call. V was trimmed by 0 bases and J by 2 bases, leaving 13 bases between them. The CDR3 has 16 amino acids. The germline V gene has CDR1 SGHTA and CDR2 FQGNSA. The CDR3 DNA follows: TGTGCCAGCAGCTTAGCTTTCCGACTTCCCAACACTGAAGCTTTCTTT. Translating it yields CASSLAFRLPNTEAFF.

At least ten counts were recorded for this clonotype. The chain is built from TRBV29-1 and TRBJ1-1; possibly TRBD1 for D (6 bases). The CDR3 contains 12 residues. Germline lookup yields CDR1 SQVTM and CDR2 ANQGSEA. V was cut by 7 bases and J by 6 bases, with 15 bases left in between. The CDR3 DNA reads TGCAGCGAAAACAGGGTGGGGGCTGAAGCTTTCTTT. It yields the protein CSENRVGAEAFF. The complete variable domain, with remaining parts taken from reference TRBV29-1 and TRBJ1-1, reads SAVISQKPSRDICQRGTSLTIQCQVDSQVTMMFWYRQQPGQSLTLIATANQGSEATYESGFVIDKFPISRPNLTFSTLTVSNMSPEDSSIYLCSENRVGAEAFFGQGTRLTVV.

The V call is TRBV12-5, the J call TRBJ2-1; 16 bases match TRBD2. V gave up 1 base and J gave up 2 bases; unmatched junction bases: 8. The CDR3 has 20 residues. Germline V gene lookup returns CDR1 LGHNT and CDR2 FRNRAP. CDR3 sequence reads: CASGLATGTSGRAAYNEQFF. CDR3 bases: TGTGCTAGTGGTTTGGCCACCGGGACTAGCGGGAGGGCCGCCTACAATGAGCAGTTCTTC. The complete variable domain, with remaining parts taken from reference TRBV12-5 and TRBJ2-1, reads DARVTQTPRHKVTEMGQEVTMRCQPILGHNTVFWYRQTMMQGLELLAYFRNRAPLDDSGMPKDRFSAEMPDATLATLKIQPSEPRDSAVYFCASGLATGTSGRAAYNEQFFGPGTRLTVL.

This clonotype came up many times. The chain joins TRBV19 to TRBJ1-5, with 7 bases aligning to TRBD1. V lost 5 bases and J lost 0; bases outside the gene matches: 7. Germline lookup yields CDR1 LNHDA and CDR2 SQIVND (reference sequence). The CDR3 has 16 residues. This CDR3 is CASSPQDRLSNQPQHF. The CDR3 DNA sequence: TGTGCCAGTAGTCCCCAGGACAGGCTTAGCAATCAGCCCCAGCATTTT.

Only one count was recorded for this clonotype. An end of the junction differs from the germline gene, which may be a read error. The chain uses TRBV20-1 and TRBJ2-7; TRBD1 or TRBD2 may be the D gene (5 bases each). Germline values: CDR1 DFQATT, CDR2 SNEGSKA (reference sequence). The CDR3 is made up of 14 amino acids. The CDR3 protein is CSASRGRVQYEQSF. CDR3 bases: TGCAGTGCTAGCCGGGGCAGGGTTCAGTACGAGCAGTCCTTC.

This clonotype was detected ten times or more. The rearrangement links TRBV6-1 to TRBJ1-3; 9 bases line up with TRBD1. This CDR3 spans 15 amino acids. In germline, CDR1 is MNHNS, CDR2 SASEGT. The V segment lost 6 bases and the J segment 0 bases; nucleotides outside the gene matches: 3. The CDR3 DNA reads TGTGCCAGCAGGAAACAGGGGGCCTCTGGAAACACCATATATTTT. Translated: CASRKQGASGNTIYF.

This rearrangement joins TRBV5-1 to TRBJ2-2, with D unresolved. Germline assignment: CDR1 SGHRS and CDR2 YFSETQ. The CDR3 contains 18 residues. Deletions cut 0 bases from V and 4 bases from J, with 19 bases between. The CDR3 spells CASSLAGTSGRFTGELFF. The CDR3 DNA is TGCGCCAGCAGCTTGGCCGGCACAAGTGGACGGTTCACCGGGGAGCTGTTTTTT.

This clonotype turned up a few times. The CDR3 DNA reads TGTGCCAGCAGTTTACTGGGTAGTAGGGGTGGCTACACCTTC. It is translated as CASSLLGSRGGYTF. V usage is TRBV12-3 or TRBV12-4 and J usage is TRBJ1-2; D possibly corresponds to TRBD1 (5 bases). The V and J ends lost 2 bases and 7 bases respectively, with 14 bases between them. This CDR3 spans 14 amino acids.

The rearrangement links TRBV12-3 or TRBV12-4 to TRBJ1-1; 7 positions match TRBD1. This CDR3 is built from 16 residues. Unmatched junction bases numbered 10, after V lost 6 bases and J lost 0 bases. CDR3 sequence reads: CASRLTQGQLNTEAFF. In nucleotides, the CDR3 is TGTGCCAGCAGGTTAACCCAGGGACAGCTGAACACTGAAGCTTTCTTT.

This clonotype appeared many times. The chain couples TRBV5-1 to TRBJ1-1; unclear D gene. The germline CDR1 and CDR2 sequences are SGHRS and YFSETQ. Between the trimmed V and J ends, which lost 0 bases and 2 bases, there was a span of 8 bases. There are 14 residues in the CDR3. As DNA, the CDR3 is TGCGCCAGCAGCTTGGCCCATTCCAACACTGAAGCTTTCTTT. Translation gives CASSLAHSNTEAFF.

This clonotype occurred many times. The gene calls are TRBV7-2 and TRBJ1-2; possibly TRBD1 for D (5 bases). Germline values: CDR1 SGHTA, CDR2 FQGNSA. The CDR3 is 13 residues long. The V gene lost 2 bases and the J gene lost 5 bases, with 9 bases spanning the gap. The chain's CDR3 is CASSLPGEYGYTF. In DNA, the CDR3 is TGTGCCAGCAGCTTACCGGGGGAGTATGGCTACACCTTC.

This clonotype was picked up many times. The chain recombines TRBV20-1 with TRBJ2-7, with D perhaps matching TRBD2 (5 bases). V was clipped by 3 bases and J by 1 base, with 7 bases between them. CDR3 length: 12 amino acids. Germline CDR1 DFQATT, CDR2 SNEGSKA (reference sequence). CDR3 coding DNA: TGCAGTGCTAGCGGGATTTCCTACGAGCAGTACTTC. It translates to CSASGISYEQYF.

This clonotype has ten or more counts. The chain carries TRBV5-1 and TRBJ1-3; D is ambiguous. CDR3 length equals 14 residues. Germline loops: CDR1 SGHRS, CDR2 YFSETQ. Between the trimmed V and J ends, which lost 2 bases and 0 bases, there was a span of 6 bases. Here the CDR3 reads CASSFGSSGNTIYF. CDR3 nucleotide sequence: TGCGCCAGCAGCTTCGGGAGCTCTGGAAACACCATATATTTT.

This clonotype showed up many times. V and J are TRBV20-1 and TRBJ2-5; no firm D call. The V end lost 1 base, the J end lost 4 bases, and 10 bases lay between the germline ends. This CDR3 is 13 amino acids long. Germline CDR1 reads DFQATT; CDR2 reads SNEGSKA (reference sequence). The CDR3 here is CSARVVGRETQYF. CDR3 DNA: TGCAGTGCTAGAGTCGTGGGTCGAGAGACCCAGTACTTC.

This clonotype showed up many times. The genes are TRBV5-1 and TRBJ2-4; D gene uncertain. V dropped 0 bases and J dropped 7 bases, with 17 bases sitting between them. Germline CDR1 and CDR2: SGHRS and YFSETQ. The CDR3 runs to 16 residues. In nucleotides, the CDR3 is TGCGCCAGCAGCTTGGGATTCTCTGGCGCTGTGAACATTCAGTACTTC. Amino acid sequence: CASSLGFSGAVNIQYF.